The TCR beta chain described here comes from a study of post-analysis software for immune sequencing data. In the study overall: The study covered relapsing-remitting, secondary progressive and progressive-relapsing courses of multiple sclerosis. Findings and limits, study-wide: Comparison of patients with controls showed roughly five TRBV segments more frequent in patients, TRBV5-6, TRBV5-1 and TRBV20-1 among them.

Germline lookup yields CDR1 SGHDT and CDR2 YYEEEE. Trimming took off 4 bases at V and 2 bases at J, with 16 bases between the two ends. The CDR3 length is 15 residues. Note on this clonotype: Its antigen is unidentified.

Unique molecular identifiers were built into the TCR beta cDNA libraries. T cells, about 0.9 to 10 million of them, yielded approximately 500,000 cDNA molecules. TCRdb reprocessed the PCR reads via MiXCR and lists one record per CDR3 protein. The table shows some 800,000 distinct CDR3 sequences, with around 46% occurring only once. The specimen sequenced was blood. The receptor was derived from a girl aged 10 to 17 with multiple sclerosis. The chain carries TRBV5-6 and TRBJ2-7; a possible D gene is TRBD2 (5 bases). CDR3 coding DNA: TGTGCCAGCAGCGGGAGACGGACGGCTACCTACGAGCAGTACTTC. It translates to CASSGRRTATYEQYF.